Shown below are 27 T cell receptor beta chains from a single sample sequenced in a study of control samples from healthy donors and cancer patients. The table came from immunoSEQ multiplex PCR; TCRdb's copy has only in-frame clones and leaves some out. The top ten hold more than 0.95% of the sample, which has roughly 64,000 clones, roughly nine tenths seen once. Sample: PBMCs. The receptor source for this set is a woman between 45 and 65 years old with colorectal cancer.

The CDR3 sequence: CASKSSGANVLTF. CDR3 nucleotides: TGTGCCAGCAAGAGCTCTGGGGCCAACGTCCTGACTTTC. The rearrangement joins TRBV27 to TRBJ2-6; D gene uncertain. CDR1 is MNHEY, CDR2 SMNVEV, per germline (reference sequence). The CDR3 extends over 13 amino acids. The germline V and J ends were trimmed by 7 bases and 0 bases, with 4 bases remaining between them.

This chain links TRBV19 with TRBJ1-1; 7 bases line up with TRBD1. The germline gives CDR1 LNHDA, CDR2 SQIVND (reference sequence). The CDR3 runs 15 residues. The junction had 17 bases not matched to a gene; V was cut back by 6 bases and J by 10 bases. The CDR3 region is CASSQDATGARAAFF. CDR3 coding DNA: TGTGCCAGTAGCCAAGATGCAACAGGGGCGCGGGCAGCTTTCTTT.

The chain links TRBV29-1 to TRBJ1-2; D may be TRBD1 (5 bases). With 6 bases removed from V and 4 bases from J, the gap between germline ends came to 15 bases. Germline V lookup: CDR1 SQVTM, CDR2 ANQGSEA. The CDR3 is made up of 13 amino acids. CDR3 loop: CSVERGVSYGYTF. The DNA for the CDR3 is TGCAGCGTCGAACGGGGGGTTTCCTATGGCTACACCTTC.

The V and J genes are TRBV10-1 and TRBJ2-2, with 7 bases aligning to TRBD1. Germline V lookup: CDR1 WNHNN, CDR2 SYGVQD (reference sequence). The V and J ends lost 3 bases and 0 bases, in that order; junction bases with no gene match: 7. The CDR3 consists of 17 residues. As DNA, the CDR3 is TGCGCCAGCAGTGAATTCGCAGGGGGAGCGAACACCGGGGAGCTGTTTTTT. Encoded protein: CASSEFAGGANTGELFF.

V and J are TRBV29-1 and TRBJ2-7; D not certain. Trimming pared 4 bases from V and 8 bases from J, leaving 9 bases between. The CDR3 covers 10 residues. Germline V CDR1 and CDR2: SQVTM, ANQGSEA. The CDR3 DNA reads TGCAGCGTTGGTGACCTCCAGCAGTACTTC. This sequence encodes CSVGDLQQYF.

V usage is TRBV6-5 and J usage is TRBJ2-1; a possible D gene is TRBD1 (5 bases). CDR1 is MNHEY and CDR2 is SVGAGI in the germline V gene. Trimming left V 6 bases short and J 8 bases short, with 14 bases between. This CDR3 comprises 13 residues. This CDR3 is CASSFRWGHEQFF. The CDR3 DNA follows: TGTGCCAGCAGCTTCCGGTGGGGCCATGAGCAGTTCTTC.

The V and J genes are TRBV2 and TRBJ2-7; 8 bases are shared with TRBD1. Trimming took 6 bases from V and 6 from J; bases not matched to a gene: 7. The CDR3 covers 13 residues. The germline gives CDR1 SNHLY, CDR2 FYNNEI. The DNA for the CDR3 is TGTGCCAGCAGCGACAGGGGACTTCCCGAGCAGTACTTC. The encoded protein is CASSDRGLPEQYF.

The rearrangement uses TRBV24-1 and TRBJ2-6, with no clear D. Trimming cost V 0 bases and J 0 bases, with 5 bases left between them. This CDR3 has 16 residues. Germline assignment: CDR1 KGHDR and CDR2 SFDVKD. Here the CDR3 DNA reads TGTGCCACCAGTGATTTGACAGCCTCTGGGGCCAACGTCCTGACTTTC. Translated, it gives CATSDLTASGANVLTF.

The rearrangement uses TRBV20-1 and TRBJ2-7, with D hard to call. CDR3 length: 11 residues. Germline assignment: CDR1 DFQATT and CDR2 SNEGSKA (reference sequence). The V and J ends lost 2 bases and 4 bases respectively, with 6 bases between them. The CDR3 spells CSARPKYEQYF. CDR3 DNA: TGCAGTGCTAGACCCAAATACGAGCAGTACTTC.

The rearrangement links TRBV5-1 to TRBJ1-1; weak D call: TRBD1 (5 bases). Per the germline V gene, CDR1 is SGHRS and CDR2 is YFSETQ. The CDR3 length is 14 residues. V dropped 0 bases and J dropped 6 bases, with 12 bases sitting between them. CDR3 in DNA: TGCGCCAGCAGCTTGGAGGTTCAGGGCGCTGAAGCTTTCTTT. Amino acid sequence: CASSLEVQGAEAFF.

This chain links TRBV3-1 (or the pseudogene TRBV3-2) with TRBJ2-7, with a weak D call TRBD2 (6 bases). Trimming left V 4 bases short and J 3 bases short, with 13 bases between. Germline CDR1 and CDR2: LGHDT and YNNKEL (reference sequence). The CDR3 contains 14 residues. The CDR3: CASSPGLSGYEQYF. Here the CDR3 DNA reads TGTGCCAGCAGCCCGGGACTCTCAGGCTACGAGCAGTACTTC.

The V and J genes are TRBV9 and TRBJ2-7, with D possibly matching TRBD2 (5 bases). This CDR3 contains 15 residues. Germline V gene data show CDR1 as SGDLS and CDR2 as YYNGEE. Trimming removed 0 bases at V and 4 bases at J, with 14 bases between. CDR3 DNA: TGTGCCAGCAGCGTAGATGTGGGAGAGGTGTACGAGCAGTACTTC. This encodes CASSVDVGEVYEQYF. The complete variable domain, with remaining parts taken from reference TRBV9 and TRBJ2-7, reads DSGVTQTPKHLITATGQRVTLRCSPRSGDLSVYWYQQSLDQGLQFLIQYYNGEERAKGNILERFSAQQFPDLHSELNLSSLELGDSALYFCASSVDVGEVYEQYFGPGTRLTVT.

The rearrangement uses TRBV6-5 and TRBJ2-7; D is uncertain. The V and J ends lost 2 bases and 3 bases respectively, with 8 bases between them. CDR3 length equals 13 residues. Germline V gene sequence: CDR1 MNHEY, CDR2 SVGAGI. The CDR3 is CASSYRLDYEQYF. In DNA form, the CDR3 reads TGTGCCAGCAGTTACCGTCTAGACTACGAGCAGTACTTC.

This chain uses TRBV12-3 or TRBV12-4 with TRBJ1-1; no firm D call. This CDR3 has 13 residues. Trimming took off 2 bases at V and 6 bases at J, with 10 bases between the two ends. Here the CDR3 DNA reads TGTGCCAGCAGTTTACGGAAAGAGGCTGAAGCTTTCTTT. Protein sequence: CASSLRKEAEAFF.

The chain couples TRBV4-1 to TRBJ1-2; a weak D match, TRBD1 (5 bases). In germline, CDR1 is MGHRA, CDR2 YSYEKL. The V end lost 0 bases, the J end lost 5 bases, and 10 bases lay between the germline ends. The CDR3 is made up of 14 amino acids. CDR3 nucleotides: TGCGCCAGCAGCCAAGACCGGGGGGATTATGGCTACACCTTC. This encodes CASSQDRGDYGYTF.

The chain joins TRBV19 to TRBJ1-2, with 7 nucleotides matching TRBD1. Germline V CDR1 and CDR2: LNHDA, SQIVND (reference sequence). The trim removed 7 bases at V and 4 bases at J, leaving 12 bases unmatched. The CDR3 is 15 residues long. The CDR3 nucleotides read TGTGCCAGTACCCTTGACAGGGAGGGGCTCTATGGCTACACCTTC. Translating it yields CASTLDREGLYGYTF. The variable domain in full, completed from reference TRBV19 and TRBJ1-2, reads DGGITQSPKYLFRKEGQNVTLSCEQNLNHDAMYWYRQDPGQGLRLIYYSQIVNDFQKGDIAEGYSVSREKKESFPLTVTSAQKNPTAFYLCASTLDREGLYGYTFGSGTRLTVV.

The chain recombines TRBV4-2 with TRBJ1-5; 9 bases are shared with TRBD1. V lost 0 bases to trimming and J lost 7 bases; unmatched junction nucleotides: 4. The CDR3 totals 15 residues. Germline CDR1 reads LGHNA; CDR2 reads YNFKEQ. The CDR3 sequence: CASSQETGGLQPQHF. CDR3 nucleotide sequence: TGTGCCAGCAGCCAAGAGACAGGGGGTCTCCAGCCCCAGCATTTT.

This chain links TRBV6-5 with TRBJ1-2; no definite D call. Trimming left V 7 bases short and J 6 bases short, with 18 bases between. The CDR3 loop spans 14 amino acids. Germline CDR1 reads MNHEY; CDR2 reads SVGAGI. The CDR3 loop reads CASTSRTGTNGYTF. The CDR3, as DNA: TGTGCCAGCACCTCTAGGACGGGTACGAATGGCTACACCTTC.

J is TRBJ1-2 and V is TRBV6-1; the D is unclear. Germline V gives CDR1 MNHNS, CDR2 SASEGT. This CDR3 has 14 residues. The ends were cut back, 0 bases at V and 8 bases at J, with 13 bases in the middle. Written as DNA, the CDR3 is TGTGCCAGCAGTGAAGCAACAGCGGTGGACGGCTACACCTTC. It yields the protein CASSEATAVDGYTF.

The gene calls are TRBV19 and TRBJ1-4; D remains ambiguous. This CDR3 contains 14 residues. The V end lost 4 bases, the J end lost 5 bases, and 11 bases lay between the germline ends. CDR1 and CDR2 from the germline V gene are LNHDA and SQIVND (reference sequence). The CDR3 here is CASSNWTANEKLFF. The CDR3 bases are TGTGCCAGTAGTAACTGGACGGCCAATGAAAAACTGTTTTTT.

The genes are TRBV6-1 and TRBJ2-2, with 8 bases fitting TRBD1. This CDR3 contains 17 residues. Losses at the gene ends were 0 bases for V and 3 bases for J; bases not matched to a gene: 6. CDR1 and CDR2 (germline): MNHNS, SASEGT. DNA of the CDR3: TGTGCCAGCAGTGAAGCTCGGACAGGGTGGTACACCGGGGAGCTGTTTTTT. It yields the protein CASSEARTGWYTGELFF.

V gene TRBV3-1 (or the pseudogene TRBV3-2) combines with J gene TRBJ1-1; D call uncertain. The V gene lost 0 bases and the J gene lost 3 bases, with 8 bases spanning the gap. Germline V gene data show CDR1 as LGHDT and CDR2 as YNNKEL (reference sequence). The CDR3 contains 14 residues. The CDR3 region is CASSQDNSYTEAFF. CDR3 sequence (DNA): TGTGCCAGCAGCCAAGACAACAGCTACACTGAAGCTTTCTTT.

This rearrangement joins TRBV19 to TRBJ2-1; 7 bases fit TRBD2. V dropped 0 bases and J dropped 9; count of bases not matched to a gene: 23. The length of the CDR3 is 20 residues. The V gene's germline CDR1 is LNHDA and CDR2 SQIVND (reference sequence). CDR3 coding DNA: TGTGCCAGTAGTATAGATCACCCCCCCAGCCTAGCGGACGGTGGCAGTGAGCAGTTCTTC. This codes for CASSIDHPPSLADGGSEQFF.

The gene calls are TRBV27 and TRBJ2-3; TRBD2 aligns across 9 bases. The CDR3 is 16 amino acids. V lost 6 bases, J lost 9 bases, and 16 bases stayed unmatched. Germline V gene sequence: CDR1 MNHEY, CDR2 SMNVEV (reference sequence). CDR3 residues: CASSPRGGALPSTQYF. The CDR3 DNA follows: TGTGCCAGCAGCCCCCGCGGGGGGGCCCTACCCTCCACGCAGTATTTT.

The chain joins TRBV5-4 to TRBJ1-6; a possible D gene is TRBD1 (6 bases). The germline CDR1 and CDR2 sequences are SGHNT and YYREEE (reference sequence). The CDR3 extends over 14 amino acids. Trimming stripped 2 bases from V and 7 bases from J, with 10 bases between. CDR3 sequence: CASSFGRGNSPLHF. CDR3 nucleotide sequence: TGTGCCAGCAGCTTCGGCAGGGGAAATTCACCCCTCCACTTT.

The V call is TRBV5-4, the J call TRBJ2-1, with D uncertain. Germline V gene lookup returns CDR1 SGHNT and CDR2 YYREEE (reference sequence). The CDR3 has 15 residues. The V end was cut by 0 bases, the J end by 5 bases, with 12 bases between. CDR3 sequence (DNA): TGTGCCAGCAGCTTGGACCCGGGCCCGAACAATGAGCAGTTCTTC. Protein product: CASSLDPGPNNEQFF.

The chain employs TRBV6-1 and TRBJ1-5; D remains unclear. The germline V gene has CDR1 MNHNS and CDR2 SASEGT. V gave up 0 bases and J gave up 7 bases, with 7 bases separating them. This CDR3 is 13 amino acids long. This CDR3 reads CASSEARNQPQHF. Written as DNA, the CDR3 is TGTGCCAGCAGTGAAGCGCGTAACCAGCCCCAGCATTTT.